The rows below give T cell receptor beta chains drawn from one sample of a study of T cell repertoires in cytomegalovirus infection. TCRdb reprocessed the reads via MiXCR and lists one record per CDR3 protein. The table includes about 770,000 distinct CDR3 sequences, about 27% detected once. Their antigens remain unidentified. The starting material was cultured CD8+ T cells from PBMCs, obtained from culture after CMV antigen stimulation. The receptors stem from a human donor in good health (CMV status not recorded). Some clones in this sample may be carry-over from other donors' samples. Each CDR3 is given with its conserved first and last residue. The D gene is left open where the match is weak. Rows give clone size only sometimes, using once, few, many, or a class for an expanded clone.

abundance	v_gene	j_gene	d_gene	CDR3nt	CDR3aa
-	TRBV4-1	TRBJ2-5	TRBD1	TGCGCCAGCAGCCAAGAGGGCGTCAGGGGGGAGACCCAGTACTTC	CASSQEGVRGETQYF
few	TRBV6-6	TRBJ1-6	TRBD1	TGTGCCAGCAGTTTTCCGACAGGGGATAATTCACCCCTCCACTTT	CASSFPTGDNSPLHF
-	TRBV7-4	TRBJ2-3	TRBD1	TGTGCCAGCACCTCTAACAGGGGAACAGATACGCAGTATTTT	CASTSNRGTDTQYF
-	TRBV7-3	TRBJ1-2	-	TGTGCCAGCAGCCTAGAGGGGGATCCATATGGCTACACCTTC	CASSLEGDPYGYTF
few	TRBV6-6	TRBJ1-2	-	TGTGCCAGCAGTGGGACTCCAGGCTTGGTTGAAGGCTACACCTTC	CASSGTPGLVEGYTF
-	TRBV7-9	TRBJ1-2	-	TGTGCCAGCAGCTTAGATAGCACAGCCTATGGCTACACCTTC	CASSLDSTAYGYTF
few	TRBV6-5	TRBJ1-1	-	TGTGCCAGCAGTTACCGCCTTGGGAACACTGAAGCTTTCTTT	CASSYRLGNTEAFF
-	TRBV12-3/TRBV12-4	TRBJ2-5	TRBD2	TGTGCCAGCAGGGCCCTACTAGCGGGGGGGCAAGAGACCCAGTACTTC	CASRALLAGGQETQYF
many	TRBV7-3	TRBJ1-1	-	TGTGCCAGCAGCTTATGGGGGGGCTACACTGAAGCTTTCTTT	CASSLWGGYTEAFF
few	TRBV4-3	TRBJ2-3	-	TGCGCCAGCAGCCAAGCGGGGCAGTTTGGAGATACGCAGTATTTT	CASSQAGQFGDTQYF
-	TRBV28	TRBJ2-2	TRBD1	TGTGCCAGCAGTTTGTTGGACAGGGTAATTATTGGACTCACCGGGGAGCTGTTTTTT	CASSLLDRVIIGLTGELFF
-	TRBV5-1	TRBJ2-1	TRBD2	TGCGCCAGCAGCGGAAGGGAGGGGTACAATGAGCAGTTCTTC	CASSGREGYNEQFF
few	TRBV19	TRBJ1-2	-	TGTGCCAGTAGTCCCGACTATGGCTACACCTTC	CASSPDYGYTF
-	TRBV20-1	TRBJ2-5	TRBD2	TGCAGTGCTAGGGGGACTACCCAAGAGACCCAGTACTTC	CSARGTTQETQYF
few	TRBV10-3	TRBJ2-3	TRBD2	TGTGCCATCTCTGGACTAGCGGGACCCACAGATACGCAGTATTTT	CAISGLAGPTDTQYF
many	TRBV7-2	TRBJ2-5	TRBD2	TGTGCCAGCAATTTATCCCCAAGCTTCCTGACTAGCGGGGGGGATCCGGAGACCCAGTACTTC	CASNLSPSFLTSGGDPETQYF
-	TRBV27	TRBJ1-1	TRBD1	TGTGCCAGCAGGGACAGGGGGCATTGGGACGCTGAAGCTTTCTTT	CASRDRGHWDAEAFF
-	TRBV19	TRBJ1-6	-	TGTGCCAGTACCCCCCTCGGGAGCTCCTATAATTCACCCCTCCACTTT	CASTPLGSSYNSPLHF
-	TRBV19	TRBJ2-1	TRBD1	TGTGCCAGTGGGACAGGGTTCAATGAGCAGTTCTTC	CASGTGFNEQFF
few	TRBV27	TRBJ2-3	TRBD2	TGTGCCAGCAGTCTCTTGGGTAGCGGGGGGGCAATAGATACGCAGTATTTT	CASSLLGSGGAIDTQYF
few	TRBV4-3	TRBJ2-5	-	TGCGCCAGCAGCCAAGATTCCCCGGCGGAGACCCAGTACTTC	CASSQDSPAETQYF
-	TRBV12-3/TRBV12-4	TRBJ1-1	-	TGTGCCAGCAGCCATGGGGCTGAAGCTTTCTTT	CASSHGAEAFF
few	TRBV6-6	TRBJ2-1	-	TGTGCCAGCAGTCTACTTATGGATGAGCAGTTCTTC	CASSLLMDEQFF
once	TRBV27	TRBJ1-4	TRBD1	TGTGCCAGCAGCCCTTTTGGACAGGGACTGTTTTTT	CASSPFGQGLFF
few	TRBV6-5	TRBJ1-1	-	TGTGCCAGCAGTTACTCGCCAAGTCACACTGAAGCTTTCTTT	CASSYSPSHTEAFF
few	TRBV5-8	TRBJ2-2	-	TGTGCCAGCAGCTTAAGCCCTTCGAACACCGGGGAGCTGTTTTTT	CASSLSPSNTGELFF
-	TRBV18	TRBJ2-3	-	TGTGCCAGCTCAAGGGGCTTTAGGGACCGAAGCACAGATACGCAGTATTTT	CASSRGFRDRSTDTQYF
few	TRBV27	TRBJ1-1	-	TGTGCCAGCAGTGCGTCAGGGCCGGGCACTGAAGCTTTCTTT	CASSASGPGTEAFF
-	TRBV5-5	TRBJ1-2	-	TGTGCCAGCAGCTTGGAGCCAGGGATCAACTATGGCTACACCTTC	CASSLEPGINYGYTF
-	TRBV20-1	TRBJ2-1	-	TGCAGTGCTAGAGATAGAGGGGGGGCGCCCCGCAATGAGCAGTTCTTC	CSARDRGGAPRNEQFF
-	TRBV7-3	TRBJ1-1	TRBD1	TGTGCCAGCAGCTTGGGACAGGGAAAGGCTGAAGCTTTCTTT	CASSLGQGKAEAFF
-	TRBV7-6	TRBJ2-5	-	TGTGCCAGCAGCTTAGTTTTGTCAGATAAAGAGACCCAGTACTTC	CASSLVLSDKETQYF
few	TRBV7-8	TRBJ2-1	-	TGTGCCGTAAGGGCCCCCGATGAGCAGTTCTTC	CAVRAPDEQFF
few	TRBV7-2	TRBJ2-2	-	TGTGCCAGCAGCTTGAGGCGGGGGAACACCGGGGAGCTGTTTTTT	CASSLRRGNTGELFF
many	TRBV27	TRBJ1-1	-	TGTGCCAGCAGTTTATGGAGGAACACTGAAGCTTTCTTT	CASSLWRNTEAFF
many	TRBV7-9	TRBJ1-2	-	TGTGCCAGCAGCTTAGACAGGGAAGGCTACACCTTC	CASSLDREGYTF
-	TRBV27	TRBJ1-2	-	TGTGCCAGCAAGGAGGACGGGACGAACTATGGCTACACCTTC	CASKEDGTNYGYTF
few	TRBV4-1	TRBJ2-5	-	TGCGCCAGCAGCAAGGTTCTGGGAGAGACCCAGTACTTC	CASSKVLGETQYF
few	TRBV15	TRBJ2-7	-	TGTGCCACCAGCAGAGATCTAGGGGCGAACGAGCAGTACTTC	CATSRDLGANEQYF
-	TRBV7-8	TRBJ1-2	-	TGTGCCAGCAGCGGAGTGGGGAGCCATGGCTACACCTTC	CASSGVGSHGYTF
few	TRBV18	TRBJ1-4	TRBD1	TGTGCCAGCTCACGACCGGGACAGGGAGGTTCAACTAATGAAAAACTGTTTTTT	CASSRPGQGGSTNEKLFF
few	TRBV27	TRBJ2-3	TRBD2	TGTGCCAGCACCCCGACTAGCGGGGCGCGGGATACGCAGTATTTT	CASTPTSGARDTQYF
-	TRBV20-1	TRBJ1-2	-	TGCAGTGCCGTACGGGACAACAATTATGGCTACACCTTC	CSAVRDNNYGYTF
once	TRBV29-1	TRBJ1-2	-	TGCAGCGTTGTTGGAGGAGGGTACTATGGCTACACCTTC	CSVVGGGYYGYTF
few	TRBV6-2/TRBV6-3	TRBJ1-5	-	TGTGCCAGCAGTTACACGGGTCAGCCCCAGCATTTT	CASSYTGQPQHF
-	TRBV6-5	TRBJ1-1	-	TGTGCCAGCAGTTACTACGAGGGGGCTGAAGCTTTCTTT	CASSYYEGAEAFF
-	TRBV19	TRBJ1-1	TRBD1	TGTGCCAGTAGTATCCGGACAGGGGGCATGACTGAAGCTTTCTTT	CASSIRTGGMTEAFF
few	TRBV6-1	TRBJ2-5	TRBD2	TGTGCCAGCAGCCTATATGCCGGGACTAGTCTGGCCCAGTACTTC	CASSLYAGTSLAQYF
-	TRBV7-9	TRBJ2-3	TRBD2	TGTGCCAGCAGCTTAGTACTAGCGGGGGGGCCTGGGGAGACAGATACGCAGTATTTT	CASSLVLAGGPGETDTQYF
-	TRBV29-1	TRBJ1-2	-	TGCAGCGTTGACGACAGCTATGGCTACACCTTC	CSVDDSYGYTF
few	TRBV27	TRBJ1-4	-	TGTGCCAGCAGTTTTGTAACAGGGCGGGAAAAACTGTTTTTT	CASSFVTGREKLFF
few	TRBV5-4	TRBJ1-4	-	TGTGCCAGCAGCTTGGATGCAGAAAAACTGTTTTTT	CASSLDAEKLFF
-	TRBV3-1	TRBJ2-5	-	TGTGCCAGCAGCCAAGATTGGCCCGGGGCCCAAGAGACCCAGTACTTC	CASSQDWPGAQETQYF